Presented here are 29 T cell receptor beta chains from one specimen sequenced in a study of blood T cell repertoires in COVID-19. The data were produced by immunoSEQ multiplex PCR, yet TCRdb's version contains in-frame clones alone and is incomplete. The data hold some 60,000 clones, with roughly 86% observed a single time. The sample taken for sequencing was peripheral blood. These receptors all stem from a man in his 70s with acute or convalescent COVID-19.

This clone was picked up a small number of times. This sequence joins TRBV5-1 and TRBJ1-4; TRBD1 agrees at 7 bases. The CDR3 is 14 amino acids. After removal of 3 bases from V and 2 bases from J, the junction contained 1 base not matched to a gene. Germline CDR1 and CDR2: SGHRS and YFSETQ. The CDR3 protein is CASSSGGTNEKLFF. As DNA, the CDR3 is TGCGCCAGCAGCTCAGGGGGGACTAATGAAAAACTGTTTTTT.

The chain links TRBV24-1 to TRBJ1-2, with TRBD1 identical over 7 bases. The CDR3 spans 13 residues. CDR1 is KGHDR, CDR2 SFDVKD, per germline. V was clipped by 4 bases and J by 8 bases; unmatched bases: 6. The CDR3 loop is CATSDLDRRGYTF. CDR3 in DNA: TGTGCCACCAGTGACCTGGACAGGAGGGGCTACACCTTC.

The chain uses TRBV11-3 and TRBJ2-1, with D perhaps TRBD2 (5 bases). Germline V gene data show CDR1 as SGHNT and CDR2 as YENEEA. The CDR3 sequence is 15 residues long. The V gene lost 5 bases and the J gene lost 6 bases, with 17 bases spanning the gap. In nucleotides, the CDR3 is TGTGCCAGCAGCCCAGGAGGTAGCGTGTCCAATGAGCAGTTCTTC. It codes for CASSPGGSVSNEQFF.

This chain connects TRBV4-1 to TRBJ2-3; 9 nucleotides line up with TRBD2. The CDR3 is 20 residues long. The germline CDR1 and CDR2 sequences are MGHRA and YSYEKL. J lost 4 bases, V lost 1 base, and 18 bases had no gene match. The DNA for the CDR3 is TGCGCCAGCAGCCAAGCCCCGACACCGACTAGCGGCATACGGTCAGATACGCAGTATTTT. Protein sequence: CASSQAPTPTSGIRSDTQYF.

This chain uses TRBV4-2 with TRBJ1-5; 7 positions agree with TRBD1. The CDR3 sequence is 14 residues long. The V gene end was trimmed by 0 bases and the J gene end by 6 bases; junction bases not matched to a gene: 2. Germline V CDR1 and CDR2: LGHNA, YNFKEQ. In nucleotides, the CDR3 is TGTGCCAGCAGCCAAGAGACAGGGTTTCAGCCCCAGCATTTT. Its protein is CASSQETGFQPQHF.

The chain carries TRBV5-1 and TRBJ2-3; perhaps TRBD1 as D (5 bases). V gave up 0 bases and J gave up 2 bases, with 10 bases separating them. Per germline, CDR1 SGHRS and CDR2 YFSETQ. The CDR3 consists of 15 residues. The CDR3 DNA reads TGCGCCAGCAGCTTGGAAGGGGCTACCACAGATACGCAGTATTTT. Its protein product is CASSLEGATTDTQYF.

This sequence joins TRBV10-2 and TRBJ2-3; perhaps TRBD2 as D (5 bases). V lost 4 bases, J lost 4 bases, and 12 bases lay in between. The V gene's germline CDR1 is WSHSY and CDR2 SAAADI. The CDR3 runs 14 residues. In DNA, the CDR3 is TGCGCCAGCAGTGCGAGGGCTGAGGCAGATACGCAGTATTTT. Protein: CASSARAEADTQYF.

The CDR3 reads CASSKQGLVEDTQYF. DNA for the CDR3: TGTGCCAGCAGCAAACAGGGGCTCGTGGAAGATACGCAGTATTTT. The chain joins TRBV9 to TRBJ2-3, with 7 bases that match TRBD1. With 4 bases clipped from V and 5 bases from J, the junction kept 10 bases outside the gene matches. Germline V gene lookup returns CDR1 SGDLS and CDR2 YYNGEE. The CDR3 length is 15 residues. The full variable domain, rest sourced from reference TRBV9 and TRBJ2-3, is DSGVTQTPKHLITATGQRVTLRCSPRSGDLSVYWYQQSLDQGLQFLIQYYNGEERAKGNILERFSAQQFPDLHSELNLSSLELGDSALYFCASSKQGLVEDTQYFGPGTRLTVL.

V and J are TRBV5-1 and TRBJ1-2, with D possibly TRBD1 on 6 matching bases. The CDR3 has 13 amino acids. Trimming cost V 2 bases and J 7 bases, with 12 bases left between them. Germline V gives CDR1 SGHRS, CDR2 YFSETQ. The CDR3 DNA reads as TGCGCCAGCAGCTTAGGATCCAGGGGTGGCTACACCTTC. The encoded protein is CASSLGSRGGYTF.

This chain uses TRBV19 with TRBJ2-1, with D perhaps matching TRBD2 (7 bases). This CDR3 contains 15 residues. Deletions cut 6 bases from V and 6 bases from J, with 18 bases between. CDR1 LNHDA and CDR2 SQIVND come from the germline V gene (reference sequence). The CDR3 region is CASRYGGREFNEQFF. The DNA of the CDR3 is TGTGCCAGTAGATATGGGGGGCGGGAGTTCAATGAGCAGTTCTTC.

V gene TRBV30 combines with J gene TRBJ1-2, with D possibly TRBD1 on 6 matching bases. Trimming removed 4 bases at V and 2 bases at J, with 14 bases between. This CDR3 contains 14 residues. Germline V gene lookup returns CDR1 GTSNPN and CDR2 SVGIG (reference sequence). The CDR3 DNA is TGTGCCTGGATGGCCGGGACATCGAACTATGGCTACACCTTC. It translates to CAWMAGTSNYGYTF.

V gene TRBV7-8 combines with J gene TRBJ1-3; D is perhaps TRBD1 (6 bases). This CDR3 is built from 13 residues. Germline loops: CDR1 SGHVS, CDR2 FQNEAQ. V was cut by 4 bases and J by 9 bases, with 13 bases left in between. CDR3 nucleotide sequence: TGTGCCAGCAGCTCGAGAACGGACAGCACCATATATTTT. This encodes CASSSRTDSTIYF.

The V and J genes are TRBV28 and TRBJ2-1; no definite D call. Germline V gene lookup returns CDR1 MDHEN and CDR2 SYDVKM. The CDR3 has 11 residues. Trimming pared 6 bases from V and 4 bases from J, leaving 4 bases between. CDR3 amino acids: CASRYYNEQFF. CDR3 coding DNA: TGTGCCAGCAGATATTACAATGAGCAGTTCTTC.

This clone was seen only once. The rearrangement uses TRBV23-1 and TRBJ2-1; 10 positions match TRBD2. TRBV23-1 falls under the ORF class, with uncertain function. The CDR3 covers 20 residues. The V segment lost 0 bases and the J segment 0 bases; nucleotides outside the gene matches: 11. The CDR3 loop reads CASSQSGLAGAEVSYNEQFF. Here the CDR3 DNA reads TGCGCCAGCAGTCAATCGGGGCTAGCGGGGGCAGAAGTCTCCTACAATGAGCAGTTCTTC.

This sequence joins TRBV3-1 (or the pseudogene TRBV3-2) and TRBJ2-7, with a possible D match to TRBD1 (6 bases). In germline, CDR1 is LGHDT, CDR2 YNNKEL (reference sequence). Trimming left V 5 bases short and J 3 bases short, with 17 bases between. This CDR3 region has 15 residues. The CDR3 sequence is CASSSRGKGDYEQYF. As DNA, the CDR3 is TGTGCCAGCAGCTCGAGGGGGAAAGGAGACTACGAGCAGTACTTC.

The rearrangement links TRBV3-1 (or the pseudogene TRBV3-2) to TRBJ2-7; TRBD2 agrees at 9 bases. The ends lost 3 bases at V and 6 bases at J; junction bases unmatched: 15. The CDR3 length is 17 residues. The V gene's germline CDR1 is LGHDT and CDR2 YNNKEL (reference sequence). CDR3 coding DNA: TGTGCCAGCAGCCATTTTGCGGGGGGGGCGACCGCATCCGAGCAGTACTTC. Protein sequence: CASSHFAGGATASEQYF.

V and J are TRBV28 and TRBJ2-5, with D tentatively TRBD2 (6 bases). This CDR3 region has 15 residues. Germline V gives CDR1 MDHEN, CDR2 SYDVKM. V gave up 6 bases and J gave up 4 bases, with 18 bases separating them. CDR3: CASRNPGVLRETQYF. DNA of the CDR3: TGTGCCAGCAGGAACCCGGGGGTCTTGCGAGAGACCCAGTACTTC.

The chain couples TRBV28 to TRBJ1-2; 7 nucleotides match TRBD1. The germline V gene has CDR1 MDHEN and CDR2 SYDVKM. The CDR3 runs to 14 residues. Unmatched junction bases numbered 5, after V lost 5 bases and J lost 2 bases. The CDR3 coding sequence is TGTGCCAGCAGTCCCGGGACAGCGAACTATGGCTACACCTTC. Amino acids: CASSPGTANYGYTF.

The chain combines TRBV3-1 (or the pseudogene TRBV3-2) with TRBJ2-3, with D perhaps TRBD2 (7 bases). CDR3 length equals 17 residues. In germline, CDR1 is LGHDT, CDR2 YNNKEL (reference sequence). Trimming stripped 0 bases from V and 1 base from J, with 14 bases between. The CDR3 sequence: CASSQDGGGRGTDTQYF. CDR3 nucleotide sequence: TGTGCCAGCAGCCAAGATGGCGGGGGCCGGGGCACAGATACGCAGTATTTT.

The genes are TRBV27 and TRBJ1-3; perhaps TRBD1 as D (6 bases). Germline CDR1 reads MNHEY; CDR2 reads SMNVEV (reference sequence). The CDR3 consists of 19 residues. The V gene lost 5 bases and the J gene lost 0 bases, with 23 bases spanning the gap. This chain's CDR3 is CASSILSHRVGSSGNTIYF. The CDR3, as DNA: TGTGCCAGCAGTATACTATCACACAGGGTAGGAAGCTCTGGAAACACCATATATTTT.

CDR3 DNA: TGTGCCAGCAGCTTGGGACAGGGGGCGAATTCACCCCTCCACTTT. Translation: CASSLGQGANSPLHF. The chain uses TRBV5-6 and TRBJ1-6; 10 nucleotides match TRBD1. CDR1 is SGHDT, CDR2 YYEEEE, per germline. This CDR3 has 15 residues. With V trimmed by 0 bases and J by 7 bases, 1 base remained unmatched.

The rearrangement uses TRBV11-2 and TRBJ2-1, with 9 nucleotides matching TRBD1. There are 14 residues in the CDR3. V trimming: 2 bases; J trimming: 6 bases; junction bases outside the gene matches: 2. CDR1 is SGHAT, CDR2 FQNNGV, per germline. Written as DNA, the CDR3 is TGTGCCAGCAGCTTAAACAGGGGGCCCAATGAGCAGTTCTTC. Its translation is CASSLNRGPNEQFF. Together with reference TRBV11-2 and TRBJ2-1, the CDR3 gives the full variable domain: EAGVAQSPRYKIIEKRQSVAFWCNPISGHATLYWYQQILGQGPKLLIQFQNNGVVDDSQLPKDRFSAERLKGVDSTLKIQPAKLEDSAVYLCASSLNRGPNEQFFGPGTRLTVL.

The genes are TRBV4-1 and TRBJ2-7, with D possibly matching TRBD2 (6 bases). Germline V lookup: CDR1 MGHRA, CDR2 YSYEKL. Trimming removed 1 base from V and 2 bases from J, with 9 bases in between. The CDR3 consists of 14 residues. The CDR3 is CASSQAGGAYEQYF. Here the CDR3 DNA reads TGCGCCAGCAGCCAAGCCGGGGGAGCCTACGAGCAGTACTTC.

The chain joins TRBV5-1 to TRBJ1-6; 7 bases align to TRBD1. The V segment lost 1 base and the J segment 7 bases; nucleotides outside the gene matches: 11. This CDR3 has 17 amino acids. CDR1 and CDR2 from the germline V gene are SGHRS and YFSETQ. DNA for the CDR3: TGCGCCAGCAGCTTGCCTACTGCGGGAGGGGGCAATTCACCCCTCCACTTT. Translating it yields CASSLPTAGGGNSPLHF.

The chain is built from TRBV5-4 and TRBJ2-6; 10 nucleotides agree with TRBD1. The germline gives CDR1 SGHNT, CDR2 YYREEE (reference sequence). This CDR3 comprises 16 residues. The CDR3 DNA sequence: TGTAGCGCGGGGACAGGGGACCGCTCTGGGGCCAACGTCCTGACTTTC. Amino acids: CSAGTGDRSGANVLTF.

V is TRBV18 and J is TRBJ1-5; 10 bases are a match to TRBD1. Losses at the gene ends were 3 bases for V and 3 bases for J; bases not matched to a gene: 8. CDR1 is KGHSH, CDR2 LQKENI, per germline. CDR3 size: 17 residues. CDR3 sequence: CASSPGDRGPNNQPQHF. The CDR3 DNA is TGTGCCAGCTCACCGGGAGACAGGGGGCCCAACAATCAGCCCCAGCATTTT.

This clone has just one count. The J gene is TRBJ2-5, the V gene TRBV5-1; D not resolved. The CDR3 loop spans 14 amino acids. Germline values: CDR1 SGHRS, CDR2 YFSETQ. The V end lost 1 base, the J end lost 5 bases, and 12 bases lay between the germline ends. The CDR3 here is CASSLMESRETQYF. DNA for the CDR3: TGCGCCAGCAGCTTGATGGAGTCCCGGGAGACCCAGTACTTC.

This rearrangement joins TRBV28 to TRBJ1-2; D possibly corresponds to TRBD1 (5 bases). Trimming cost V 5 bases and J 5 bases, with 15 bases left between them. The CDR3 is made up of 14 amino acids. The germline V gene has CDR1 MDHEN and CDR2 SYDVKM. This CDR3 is CASSQGGAGYGYTF. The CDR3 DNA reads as TGTGCCAGCAGTCAGGGAGGGGCGGGTTATGGCTACACCTTC.

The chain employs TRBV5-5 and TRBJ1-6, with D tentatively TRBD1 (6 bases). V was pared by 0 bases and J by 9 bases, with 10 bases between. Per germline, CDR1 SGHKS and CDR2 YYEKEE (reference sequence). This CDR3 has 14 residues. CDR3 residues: CASSLDRVVSPLHF. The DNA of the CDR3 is TGTGCCAGCAGCTTGGACAGGGTAGTTTCACCCCTCCACTTT.